This TCR beta chain was retrieved from a study of blood T cell repertoires in COVID-19. Profiling relied on immunoSEQ multiplex PCR, and the TCRdb table lists in-frame clones only, not all of them. Among roughly 220,000 clones, almost 85% were seen once, and the ten largest hold 15%. This clone was observed a few times. The germline CDR1 and CDR2 sequences are SGHTA and FQGTGA. The V gene end was trimmed by 5 bases and the J gene end by 5 bases; junction bases not matched to a gene: 10. The CDR3 is 16 amino acids. In Cohort 3, a recovered donor had either two negative PCRs, clearance, or symptom resolution.

Sample: PBMCs or T cells enriched from blood (not recorded which). The rearrangement uses TRBV7-3 and TRBJ2-5; 11 positions agree with TRBD2. The sequence came from a man in his forties or fifties who had recovered from COVID-19. CDR3 nucleotides: TGTGCCAGCAGCCCTCTAACTAGCGGGGGTATGGAGACCCAGTACTTC. This codes for CASSPLTSGGMETQYF.